This T cell receptor (beta chain) was sequenced for a study of OX40 agonist ivuxolimab in advanced cancers. As for the study in general: Given to patients was ivuxolimab, an agonistic anti-OX40 (CD134) antibody.

Data came from immunoSEQ multiplex PCR; TCRdb stores just in-frame clones and leaves some out. The sample lists about 67,000 clones; more than 75% were seen once. CDR3 size: 16 residues. CDR1 MGHRA and CDR2 YSYEKL come from the germline V gene. V trimming: 0 bases; J trimming: 7 bases; junction bases outside the gene matches: 8. General study results and limits: Patients who responded partially at 0.1-3.0 mg/kg showed clonal expansion ranking among the lowest.

With respect to this clone: Its antigen is still unknown.

This material consisted of CD4+ or CD8+ T cells sorted from blood, taken in a trial of the OX40 agonist ivuxolimab. The sequence was collected from an adult with an advanced solid tumor such as melanoma, head and neck, liver or kidney cancer. The rearrangement links TRBV4-1 to TRBJ2-1, with TRBD2 identical over 8 bases. This chain's CDR3 is CASSQDPAGAFNEQFF. The DNA for the CDR3 is TGCGCCAGCAGCCAAGACCCAGCGGGAGCTTTTAATGAGCAGTTCTTC.